A selection of T cell receptor beta chains follows, all from one sample in a study of blood T cell repertoires in COVID-19. Assay: immunoSEQ multiplex PCR; the TCRdb copy retains only in-frame clones and omits some. Of over 250,000 clones listed, roughly nine tenths are singletons. The sample was peripheral blood. These receptors originate from a woman aged 25 to 39 with COVID-19, enrolled during active disease. CDR3s include the opening cysteine and the closing phenylalanine or tryptophan. A D gene is named only where the DNA matches it firmly. Some rows have no size entry. The others give once, few or many, or a class for an expanded clone.

j_gene	abundance	v_gene	d_gene	CDR3nt	CDR3aa
TRBJ2-2	few	TRBV5-4	TRBD1	TGTGCCAGCAGTGCGAACAGGGGTGGCACCGGGGAGCTGTTTTTT	CASSANRGGTGELFF
TRBJ1-4	NA	TRBV28	TRBD1	TGTGCCAGCAGCCGGACAGGGCTGGAAGAAAAACTGTTTTTT	CASSRTGLEEKLFF
TRBJ2-1	NA	TRBV11-3	NA	TGTGCCAGCAGCCCAGGGGTGGGCTACAATGAGCAGTTCTTC	CASSPGVGYNEQFF
TRBJ2-3	NA	TRBV5-1	TRBD2	TGCGCCAGCAGTTGGACTAGCGGCACAGATACGCAGTATTTT	CASSWTSGTDTQYF
TRBJ1-2	NA	TRBV7-9	TRBD1	TGTGCCAGCAGCTTAGGGGACTTCGAGGGACAGGTCTTCGGCTACACCTTC	CASSLGDFEGQVFGYTF
TRBJ1-1	NA	TRBV19	NA	TGTGCCAGTAGTGACACAATGGACACTGAAGCTTTCTTT	CASSDTMDTEAFF
TRBJ1-5	NA	TRBV5-8	TRBD1	TGTGCCAGCAGCGCAGGGGACAGGCTAGATCAGCCCCAGCATTTT	CASSAGDRLDQPQHF
TRBJ2-7	NA	TRBV30	TRBD2	TGTGCCTGGAGTTTTAGTAGCGGGAGATTCTACGAGCAGTACTTC	CAWSFSSGRFYEQYF
TRBJ2-1	NA	TRBV3-1/TRBV3-2	NA	TGTGCCAGCAGCCGTGGGACTCTGGGTCTAATTGAGCAGTTCTTC	CASSRGTLGLIEQFF
TRBJ2-7	once	TRBV6-5	TRBD1	TGTGCCAGCAGTTTTAAAGACAGGGGGATCTACGAGCAGTACTTC	CASSFKDRGIYEQYF
TRBJ2-1	few	TRBV9	TRBD2	TGTGCCAGCAGCGAACTAGCGGGAAATTACAATGAGCAGTTCTTC	CASSELAGNYNEQFF
TRBJ2-7	once	TRBV19	TRBD1	TGTGCCAGTAGTCGGGACAGGGGCCAGCAGTACTTC	CASSRDRGQQYF
TRBJ1-2	NA	TRBV30	NA	TGTGCCTGGAGTGTTTTCGGGGGTGGCTACACCTTC	CAWSVFGGGYTF
TRBJ2-7	NA	TRBV19	TRBD1	TGTGCCAGTAGTCGGACAGGGGGCACCTACGAGCAGTACTTC	CASSRTGGTYEQYF
TRBJ2-1	once	TRBV11-3	TRBD2	TGTGCCAGCAGCCAACGGACTAGCGGGAGTGAGCAGTTCTTC	CASSQRTSGSEQFF
TRBJ1-2	NA	TRBV2	TRBD1	TGTGCCAGCAGTCGGACAGGGGGGGATGGCTACACCTTC	CASSRTGGDGYTF
TRBJ1-5	NA	TRBV27	TRBD1	TGTGCCAGCAGTTCGGACAGGGAATATCAGCCCCAGCATTTT	CASSSDREYQPQHF
TRBJ2-2	NA	TRBV2	NA	TGTGCCAGCACCACAGGGAGGGCGAACACCGGGGAGCTGTTTTTT	CASTTGRANTGELFF